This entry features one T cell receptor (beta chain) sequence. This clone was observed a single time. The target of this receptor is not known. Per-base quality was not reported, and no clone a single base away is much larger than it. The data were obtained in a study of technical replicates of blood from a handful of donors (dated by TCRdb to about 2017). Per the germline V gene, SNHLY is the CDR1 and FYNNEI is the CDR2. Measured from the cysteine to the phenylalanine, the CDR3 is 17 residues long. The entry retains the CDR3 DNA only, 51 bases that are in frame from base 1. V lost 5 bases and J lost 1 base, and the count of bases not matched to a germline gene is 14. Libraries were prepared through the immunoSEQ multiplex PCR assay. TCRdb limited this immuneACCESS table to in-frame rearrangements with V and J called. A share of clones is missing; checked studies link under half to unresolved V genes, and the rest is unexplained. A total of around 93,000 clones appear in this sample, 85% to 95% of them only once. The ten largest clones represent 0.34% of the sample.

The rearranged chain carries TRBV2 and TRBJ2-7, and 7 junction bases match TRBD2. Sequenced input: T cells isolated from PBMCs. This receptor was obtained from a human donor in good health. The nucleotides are TGTGCCAGCAGTTTCCCCTCTAGCGGTAGGCTTTCCTACGAGCAGTACTTC. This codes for CASSFPSSGRLSYEQYF.